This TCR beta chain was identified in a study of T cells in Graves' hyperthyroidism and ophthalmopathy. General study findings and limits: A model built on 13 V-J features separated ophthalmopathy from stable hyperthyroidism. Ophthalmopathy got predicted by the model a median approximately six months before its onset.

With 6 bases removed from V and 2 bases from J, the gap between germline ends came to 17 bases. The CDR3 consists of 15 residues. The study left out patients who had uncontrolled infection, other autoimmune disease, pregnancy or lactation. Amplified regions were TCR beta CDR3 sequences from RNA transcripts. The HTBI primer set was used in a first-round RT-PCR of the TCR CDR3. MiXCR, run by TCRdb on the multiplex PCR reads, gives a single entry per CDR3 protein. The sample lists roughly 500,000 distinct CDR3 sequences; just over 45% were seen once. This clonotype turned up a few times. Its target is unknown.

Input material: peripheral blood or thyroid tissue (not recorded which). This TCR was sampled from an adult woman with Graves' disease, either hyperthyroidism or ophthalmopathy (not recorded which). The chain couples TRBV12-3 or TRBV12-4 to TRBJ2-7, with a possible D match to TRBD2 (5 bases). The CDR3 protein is CASSPTGRVTYEQYF. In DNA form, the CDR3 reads TGTGCCAGCAGCCCTACCGGGCGGGTAACCTACGAGCAGTACTTC.